This T cell receptor (beta chain) was sequenced in a study of breast tumors, draining lymph nodes, adjacent tissues. Samples came from axillary lymph nodes draining the breast cancer. Trimming took 8 bases from V and 7 from J, leaving 12 bases between them. Germline lookup yields CDR1 WSHSY and CDR2 SAAADI. The CDR3 runs to 13 residues. TCRdb redid the calling of the multiplex PCR reads with MiXCR, one entry per CDR3 protein. The sample contains some 120,000 distinct CDR3 sequences, around 21% of which appear only once. This clonotype was counted at least ten times. The TCR was taken from a female donor with breast cancer. Some clones in this sample may be carry-over from other donors' samples. The chain has TRBV10-2 and TRBJ1-6; no reliable D call. Sequencing input: axillary lymph node tissue. The CDR3 coding sequence is TGCGCCAGCCAGTGGACTTACAATTCACCCCTCCACTTT. This gives the protein CASQWTYNSPLHF.